A single sample is the source of the 31 T cell receptor beta chains below, sequenced in a study of blood T cell repertoires in COVID-19. Data came from immunoSEQ multiplex PCR; TCRdb stores just in-frame clones and leaves some out. The sample holds 230,000 or so clones; nearly 90% are singletons and the top ten take approximately 2.3%. The sample comprised peripheral blood. The receptors shown here come from a woman aged 60-75 years with COVID-19, enrolled during active disease.

The chain employs TRBV10-3 and TRBJ1-2, with 8 bases matching TRBD1. CDR1 and CDR2 from the germline V gene are ENHRY and SYGVKD. The junction had 15 bases not matched to a gene; V was cut back by 4 bases and J by 8 bases. This CDR3 comprises 16 residues. The CDR3 is CAISALGQGPTEGYTF. The DNA of the CDR3 is TGTGCCATCAGTGCACTCGGACAGGGCCCGACAGAGGGCTACACCTTC.

The gene calls are TRBV5-1 and TRBJ2-1; no definite D call. In germline, CDR1 is SGHRS, CDR2 YFSETQ. This CDR3 region has 17 residues. Trimming stripped 2 bases from V and 1 base from J, with 16 bases between. The CDR3 coding sequence is TGCGCCAGCAGCTTCAGGCCTCCGAGAGAGTCCTACAATGAGCAGTTCTTC. Amino acids: CASSFRPPRESYNEQFF. The full variable domain, in which reference TRBV5-1 and TRBJ2-1 provide the parts outside the CDR3, is KAGVTQTPRYLIKTRGQQVTLSCSPISGHRSVSWYQQTPGQGLQFLFEYFSETQRNKGNFPGRFSGRQFSNSRSEMNVSTLELGDSALYLCASSFRPPRESYNEQFFGPGTRLTVL.

This chain joins TRBV6-2 or TRBV6-3 and TRBJ1-1; D might be TRBD1 (6 bases). Deletions cut 0 bases from V and 2 bases from J, with 13 bases between. CDR3 size: 16 residues. CDR1 and CDR2 from the germline V gene are MNHEY and SVGEGT. CDR3 in amino acids: CASSYSQGSRNTEAFF. The CDR3 nucleotides read TGTGCCAGCAGTTACTCTCAGGGGTCCCGAAACACTGAAGCTTTCTTT.

The chain links TRBV29-1 to TRBJ1-2, with D perhaps TRBD1 (6 bases). V was trimmed by 7 bases and J by 4 bases, leaving 10 bases between them. The CDR3 runs to 11 residues. Germline lookup yields CDR1 SQVTM and CDR2 ANQGSEA. Here the CDR3 reads CSDRDIYGYTF. The DNA for the CDR3 is TGCAGCGACCGGGACATCTATGGCTACACCTTC.

The chain links TRBV19 to TRBJ2-2; TRBD1 agrees at 8 bases. After removal of 8 bases from V and 6 bases from J, the junction contained 5 bases not matched to a gene. Germline V gene lookup returns CDR1 LNHDA and CDR2 SQIVND (reference sequence). CDR3 length: 13 amino acids. CDR3 nucleotide sequence: TGTGCCAGTGGTGAGACAGGGGCCGGGGAGCTGTTTTTT. Translated: CASGETGAGELFF.

The CDR3 loop reads CASSFSLSVGEKLFF. In DNA, the CDR3 is TGTGCCAGCAGTTTCTCACTTAGCGTTGGCGAAAAACTGTTTTTT. The chain recombines TRBV27 with TRBJ1-4; D gene unclear. With 3 bases removed from V and 8 bases from J, the gap between germline ends came to 16 bases. This CDR3 comprises 15 residues. The V gene's germline CDR1 is MNHEY and CDR2 SMNVEV (reference sequence).

The rearrangement uses TRBV7-2 and TRBJ1-1; no clear D. The CDR3 runs to 13 residues. The V end lost 0 bases, the J end lost 1 base, and 3 bases lay between the germline ends. Germline-derived CDR1 and CDR2 are SGHTA and FQGNSA. This CDR3 is CASSLAWNTEAFF. DNA for the CDR3: TGTGCCAGCAGCTTAGCCTGGAACACTGAAGCTTTCTTT.

The chain joins TRBV6-1 to TRBJ1-1; D unresolved. The CDR3 has 17 residues. Germline V CDR1 and CDR2: MNHNS, SASEGT. V gave up 1 base and J gave up 0 bases, with 15 bases separating them. CDR3 residues: CASSEGNSYGVNTEAFF. The CDR3 nucleotides read TGTGCCAGCAGTGAAGGAAACTCCTACGGGGTGAACACTGAAGCTTTCTTT.

The CDR3 DNA follows: TGTGCCAGCTCACCTTCACAGGGTAGCAATCAGCCCCAGCATTTT. It codes for CASSPSQGSNQPQHF. This chain joins TRBV18 and TRBJ1-5, with D possibly TRBD1 on 6 matching bases. This CDR3 region has 15 residues. Trimming stripped 3 bases from V and 0 bases from J, with 9 bases between. The germline V gene has CDR1 KGHSH and CDR2 LQKENI.

The table lists this clone with a few counts. V and J are TRBV29-1 and TRBJ1-1; D perhaps matches TRBD1 (5 bases). Germline V gene sequence: CDR1 SQVTM, CDR2 ANQGSEA. The V and J ends lost 6 bases and 5 bases respectively, with 16 bases between them. This CDR3 contains 13 residues. CDR3 protein: CSVKGSLWTEAFF. The CDR3 nucleotides are TGCAGCGTGAAGGGGTCCCTTTGGACTGAAGCTTTCTTT.

This rearrangement joins TRBV6-5 to TRBJ1-2; weak D call: TRBD1 (5 bases). Germline V gene data show CDR1 as MNHEY and CDR2 as SVGAGI. V lost 6 bases and J 8 bases, leaving 16 bases between the germline ends. The CDR3 length is 13 residues. CDR3 protein: CASSFNRRGGYTF. For the CDR3, the DNA is TGTGCCAGCAGCTTTAACAGGAGGGGAGGCTACACCTTC.

The V and J genes are TRBV19 and TRBJ1-6; possibly TRBD1 for D (6 bases). Germline V gene lookup returns CDR1 LNHDA and CDR2 SQIVND (reference sequence). This CDR3 spans 15 amino acids. The V end lost 11 bases, the J end lost 4 bases, and 18 bases lay between the germline ends. CDR3 coding DNA: TGTGCCGGGGGCCGGGACCGGGAATATAATTCACCCCTCCACTTT. As protein: CAGGRDREYNSPLHF.

The chain is built from TRBV6-5 and TRBJ2-5; tentative D call: TRBD1 (6 bases). This CDR3 is 13 amino acids long. Deletions cut 4 bases from V and 5 bases from J, with 11 bases between. Germline assignment: CDR1 MNHEY and CDR2 SVGAGI. The CDR3 is CASSLQGLETQYF. Written as DNA, the CDR3 is TGTGCCAGCAGTTTACAGGGTTTGGAGACCCAGTACTTC.

The chain couples TRBV2 to TRBJ2-3; 7 positions agree with TRBD2. With V trimmed by 7 bases and J by 3 bases, 13 bases remained unmatched. The germline V gene has CDR1 SNHLY and CDR2 FYNNEI. The CDR3 runs 16 residues. CDR3 loop: CASTERGWGGTDTQYF. DNA for the CDR3: TGTGCCAGCACCGAAAGGGGTTGGGGGGGGACAGATACGCAGTATTTT.

The rearrangement joins TRBV5-1 to TRBJ2-7, with D unresolved. Germline CDR1 reads SGHRS; CDR2 reads YFSETQ. V lost 4 bases and J 6 bases, leaving 11 bases between the germline ends. The CDR3 runs 12 residues. In DNA form, the CDR3 reads TGCGCCAGCAGCCCGACTCAAGGCGAGCAGTACTTC. Its protein is CASSPTQGEQYF. The full variable domain, in which reference TRBV5-1 and TRBJ2-7 provide the parts outside the CDR3, is KAGVTQTPRYLIKTRGQQVTLSCSPISGHRSVSWYQQTPGQGLQFLFEYFSETQRNKGNFPGRFSGRQFSNSRSEMNVSTLELGDSALYLCASSPTQGEQYFGPGTRLTVT.

This clone was recorded once. The identical CDR3 is also encoded by other nucleotide sequences in the sample. V and J are TRBV3-1 (or the pseudogene TRBV3-2) and TRBJ1-1; the D is unclear. The CDR3 spans 14 residues. Germline lookup yields CDR1 LGHDT and CDR2 YNNKEL (reference sequence). V dropped 1 base and J dropped 1 base, with 7 bases sitting between them. CDR3 DNA: TGTGCCAGCAGCCAAGTCTCCAGGAACACTGAAGCTTTCTTT. The encoded protein is CASSQVSRNTEAFF.

V and J are TRBV9 and TRBJ2-7; weak D call: TRBD2 (5 bases). Germline V gene data show CDR1 as SGDLS and CDR2 as YYNGEE. There are 15 residues in the CDR3. Trimming shortened V by 2 bases and J by 5 bases, and 17 bases separated the two germline ends. Written as DNA, the CDR3 is TGTGCCAGCAGCGTTGCTAGCAGCTATTTCGACGAGCAGTACTTC. Encoded protein: CASSVASSYFDEQYF.

This rearrangement joins TRBV19 to TRBJ1-1; a possible D gene is TRBD1 (5 bases). Germline V gene lookup returns CDR1 LNHDA and CDR2 SQIVND (reference sequence). CDR3 length equals 13 residues. V was shortened by 6 bases and J by 0 bases, with 8 bases between the two germline ends. CDR3 amino acids: CASRTTVNTEAFF. The DNA for the CDR3 is TGTGCCAGTAGAACGACAGTGAACACTGAAGCTTTCTTT.

There are a few counts of this clone. The chain links TRBV6-4 to TRBJ2-6; the D gene is possibly TRBD1 (5 bases). Germline CDR1 MRHNA, CDR2 SNTAGT. The V end lost 0 bases, the J end lost 3 bases, and 6 bases lay between the germline ends. This CDR3 has 15 amino acids. CDR3 amino acids: CASSDSGDGANVLTF. CDR3 coding DNA: TGTGCCAGCAGTGACTCAGGGGATGGGGCCAACGTCCTGACTTTC.

The rearrangement links TRBV2 to TRBJ2-2; D is undetermined. Germline V gives CDR1 SNHLY, CDR2 FYNNEI. Trimming cost V 7 bases and J 2 bases, with 5 bases left between them. The CDR3 spans 12 residues. The CDR3 bases are TGTGCCAGCAATCCTAACACCGGGGAGCTGTTTTTT. Amino acid sequence: CASNPNTGELFF. Full variable domain (remainder filled in from reference TRBV2 and TRBJ2-2): EPEVTQTPSHQVTQMGQEVILRCVPISNHLYFYWYRQILGQKVEFLVSFYNNEISEKSEIFDDQFSVERPDGSNFTLKIRSTKLEDSAMYFCASNPNTGELFFGEGSRLTVL.

The V call is TRBV5-4, the J call TRBJ2-1; tentatively, D is TRBD2 (6 bases). The CDR3 has 15 amino acids. V shed 2 bases and J shed 6 bases, with 15 bases lying between them. Germline CDR1 reads SGHNT; CDR2 reads YYREEE (reference sequence). The CDR3 DNA is TGTGCCAGCAGCTTATCAGCAGGGAGGTCCAATGAGCAGTTCTTC. Amino acids: CASSLSAGRSNEQFF.

The genes are TRBV7-6 and TRBJ2-3, with 12 bases lining up with TRBD2. CDR1 and CDR2 (germline): SGHVS, FNYEAQ. Trimming removed 1 base from V and 1 base from J; junction bases left unmatched: 6. This CDR3 is built from 18 residues. CDR3 nucleotides: TGTGCCAGCAGCTTAGACCCTAGCGGGGGGGGTGGCACAGATACGCAGTATTTT. It specifies CASSLDPSGGGGTDTQYF.

The chain has TRBV3-1 (or the pseudogene TRBV3-2) and TRBJ1-4; the D gene is possibly TRBD1 (5 bases). Trimming removed 2 bases at V and 10 bases at J, with 23 bases between. This CDR3 comprises 17 residues. Germline CDR1 and CDR2: LGHDT and YNNKEL (reference sequence). CDR3 sequence reads: CASSQIPGGGLDGKLFF. CDR3 nucleotide sequence: TGTGCCAGCAGCCAAATCCCCGGGGGGGGTTTAGACGGAAAACTGTTTTTT.

This sequence joins TRBV7-2 and TRBJ2-7, with D tentatively TRBD1 (5 bases). The V gene's germline CDR1 is SGHTA and CDR2 FQGNSA. V lost 4 bases and J 3 bases, leaving 10 bases between the germline ends. The CDR3 consists of 13 residues. The CDR3 spells CASSSRTHYEQYF. CDR3 coding DNA: TGTGCCAGCAGCTCTCGGACACACTACGAGCAGTACTTC.

The chain recombines TRBV27 with TRBJ1-6; TRBD1 is a possible D gene (5 bases). The germline V gene has CDR1 MNHEY and CDR2 SMNVEV (reference sequence). V shed 0 bases and J shed 1 base, with 7 bases lying between them. The CDR3 has 16 residues. DNA for the CDR3: TGTGCCAGCAGTTTATCGCGGGGGTCCTATAATTCACCCCTCCACTTT. Amino acids: CASSLSRGSYNSPLHF.

This clone came up once. The rearrangement joins TRBV11-2 to TRBJ2-7, with TRBD2 matching 8 bases. Germline V gene lookup returns CDR1 SGHAT and CDR2 FQNNGV. The V segment lost 1 base and the J segment 4 bases; nucleotides outside the gene matches: 3. The CDR3 length is 14 residues. The CDR3 protein is CASSLARGVYEQYF. The DNA for the CDR3 is TGTGCCAGCAGCTTAGCGCGGGGGGTTTACGAGCAGTACTTC.

This chain links TRBV6-5 with TRBJ2-7; unclear D gene. V lost 5 bases to trimming and J lost 1 base, with 6 bases between them. Germline values: CDR1 MNHEY, CDR2 SVGAGI. The CDR3 is made up of 12 amino acids. The CDR3 sequence is CASSTVSYEQYF. The CDR3 DNA reads as TGTGCCAGCAGTACAGTTTCCTACGAGCAGTACTTC.

The chain joins TRBV19 to TRBJ1-5, with 10 nucleotides matching TRBD1. The CDR3 runs to 14 residues. Losses at the gene ends were 11 bases for V and 7 bases for J; bases not matched to a gene: 11. The germline V gene encodes CDR1 LNHDA and CDR2 SQIVND (reference sequence). The CDR3 loop reads CAGADRDRGQPQHF. CDR3 DNA: TGTGCCGGAGCCGACCGGGACAGGGGCCAGCCCCAGCATTTT.

The chain has TRBV6-2 or TRBV6-3 and TRBJ2-7; 9 bases agree with TRBD1. The V segment lost 0 bases and the J segment 3 bases; nucleotides outside the gene matches: 3. Germline CDR1 and CDR2: MNHEY and SVGEGT. This CDR3 contains 15 residues. CDR3 region: CASSYSTDRGYEQYF. As DNA, the CDR3 is TGTGCCAGCAGTTACTCGACGGACAGGGGCTACGAGCAGTACTTC.

The chain carries TRBV7-9 and TRBJ2-3, with 7 positions matching TRBD1. Germline values: CDR1 SEHNR, CDR2 FQNEAQ (reference sequence). The CDR3 loop spans 14 amino acids. Trimming removed 5 bases from V and 3 bases from J; junction bases left unmatched: 5. CDR3: CASSARQGTDTQYF. The CDR3 DNA reads as TGTGCCAGCAGCGCCCGACAGGGAACAGATACGCAGTATTTT.

The gene calls are TRBV18 and TRBJ1-2, with 10 bases identical to TRBD1. V was pared by 3 bases and J by 7 bases, with 11 bases of the junction left unmatched. The CDR3 has 16 amino acids. Germline CDR1 KGHSH, CDR2 LQKENI. The CDR3 DNA reads TGTGCCAGCTCACCCACTCCAGCCGGGACAGGGGTTGGCTACACCTTC. It specifies CASSPTPAGTGVGYTF.